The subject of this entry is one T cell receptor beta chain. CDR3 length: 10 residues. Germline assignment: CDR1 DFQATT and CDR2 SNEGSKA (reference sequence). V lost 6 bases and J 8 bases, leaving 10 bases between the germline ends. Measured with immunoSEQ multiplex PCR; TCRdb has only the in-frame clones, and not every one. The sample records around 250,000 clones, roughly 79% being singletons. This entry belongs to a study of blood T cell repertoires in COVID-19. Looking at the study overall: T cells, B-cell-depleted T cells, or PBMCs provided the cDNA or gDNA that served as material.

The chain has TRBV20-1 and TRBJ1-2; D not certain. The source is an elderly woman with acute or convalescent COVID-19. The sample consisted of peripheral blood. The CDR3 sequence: CSAIGRGYTF. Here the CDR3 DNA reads TGCAGTGCCATAGGGAGAGGCTACACCTTC.